This record covers a single T cell receptor (beta chain). This receptor's antigen is unknown. This clone may be a read error of a much larger clone one base away. The data originate from a study of tumor-infiltrating lymphocytes in primary liver carcinoma (dated by TCRdb to 2017 to 2019). About the investigation overall: Five patients with histopathologically diagnosed primary liver carcinoma underwent surgical resection in China between 2015 and early 2016. Repertoires from technical replicates were highly reproducible, with mean shared-clone rates roughly 0.86 and correlation coefficients above 0.98. Roughly 3.65 to 7.13 million productive TCRbeta reads were obtained per sample, and no significant difference in read depth was found between tissue types. A total of some 35 specimens from 5 patients underwent TCRbeta repertoire sequencing, comprising about 25 tumor regions, 5 adjacent noncancerous liver tissues and 5 peripheral blood samples. TCRbeta repertoire sequencing, expression microarrays and whole-exome sequencing were combined in the study across five regions of each liver tumor, with adjacent normal tissue and blood also included. The tumors of the five patients were staged as T1-T3 N0M0, with maximum diameters ranging from about 4.2 to 10 cm. The five patients, three men and two women aged 30 to 69 years, had hepatocellular carcinoma (four) or combined HCC and intrahepatic cholangiocarcinoma (one). General findings and caveats noted by the study authors: Comparison of CD4+ and CD8+ T cell repertoires was precluded by the use of bulk unsorted samples. Compared with blood, tumors had a significantly larger share of the repertoire taken up by the top 250 clones (p = 0.039). Because sequencing covered only the TCR beta chain and unpaired alpha chains were not captured, true repertoire diversity is likely underestimated. Repertoire overlap was found to be higher between tumor regions (mean approximately 36%) than between tumor-adjacent (around 17%) or tumor-blood (roughly 15%) pairs, consistent with antigen-driven expansion. The study included only a handful of patients, and the authors note findings should be validated in a larger study.

RNA from unsorted whole blood was extracted with TRIzol reagent, and germline DNA was obtained with the DNeasy Blood & Tissue kit. Patients had chronic HBV infection and were treatment-naive at sampling. About 4 milliliters of peripheral blood were collected into K2EDTA tubes before surgery. Starting from about 500 ng total RNA, TCRbeta-specific cDNA was produced by reverse transcription with a constant-region primer and ProtoScript II reverse transcriptase. TCRbeta libraries were built with three nested multiplex PCR rounds, a slightly modified ARM-PCR procedure. Each of the first two PCR rounds ran for around 11 cycles and used multiplex TRBV1-TRBV30 forward primers together with a Cbeta reverse primer. A final 25-cycle PCR with Deep VentR polymerase added sample barcodes and Illumina adapters. Before sequencing, amplicons between 200 and 500 bp were purified from gel using a QIAquick gel extraction kit. TCRbeta amplicons were sequenced on an Illumina HiSeq 2500 with 250-bp paired-end reads. As for the original processing: To recover full CDR3 sequences, reads were quality-trimmed using Trimmomatic v0.33 and paired reads were then merged using FLASH v1.2.11. V, D and J germline segments were assigned to the rearranged TCRbeta sequences by MiGEC v1.2.1b. Clonotype statistics, along with Shannon-Wiener diversity indices, were calculated using VDJtools v1.0.0. To cut down on sampling bias, every analysis after diversity analysis relied on just the 250 most abundant clonotypes from each sample. TCRdb passed the public sequencing reads through fastp at Q25 and MiXCR, retaining productive beta sequences. Entries are consolidated by CDR3 protein sequence, retaining the most common genes and DNA. The V and J calls reflect TCRdb's pipeline rather than the authors' work. The table for this sample lists fewer than 350,000 distinct CDR3 sequences; 60% to 80% of them were counted only once. The ten largest clonotypes hold about 8.4% of the sample.

Reading from cysteine to phenylalanine, the CDR3 counts 14 amino acids. Solely the CDR3 DNA is kept, with 42 bases framed from the first base. The sample was peripheral blood. Rearrangement joined TRBV12-3 or TRBV12-4 to TRBJ2-2; the D assignment is uncertain and may be TRBD1 or TRBD2, with 5 bases supporting each. The receptor comes from a man in his forties with primary liver carcinoma and hepatitis B virus infection. CDR3 reads: CAISPGPPTGELFF. DNA sequence: TGTGCCATCAGTCCGGGACCACCCACCGGGGAGCTGTTTTTT.